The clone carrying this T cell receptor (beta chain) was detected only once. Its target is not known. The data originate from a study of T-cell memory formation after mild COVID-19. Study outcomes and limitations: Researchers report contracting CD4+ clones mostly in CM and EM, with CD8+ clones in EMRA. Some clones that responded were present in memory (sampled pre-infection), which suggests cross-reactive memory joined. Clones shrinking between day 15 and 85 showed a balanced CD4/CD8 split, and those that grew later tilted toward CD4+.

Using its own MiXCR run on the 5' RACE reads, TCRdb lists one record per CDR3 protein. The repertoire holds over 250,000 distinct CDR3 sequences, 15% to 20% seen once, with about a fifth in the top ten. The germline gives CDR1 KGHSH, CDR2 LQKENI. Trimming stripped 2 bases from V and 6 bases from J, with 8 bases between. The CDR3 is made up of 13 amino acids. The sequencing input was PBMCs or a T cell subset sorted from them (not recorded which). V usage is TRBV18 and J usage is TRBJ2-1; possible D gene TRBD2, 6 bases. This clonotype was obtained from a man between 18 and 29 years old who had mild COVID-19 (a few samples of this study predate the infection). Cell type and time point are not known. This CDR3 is CASSPGGANEQFF. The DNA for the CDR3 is TGTGCCAGCTCACCAGGCGGGGCCAATGAGCAGTTCTTC.